The 10 T cell receptor beta chains below come from one sample, sequenced in a study of blood T cell repertoires in COVID-19. The table came from immunoSEQ multiplex PCR; TCRdb's copy has only in-frame clones and leaves some out. In the table there are 250,000 to 300,000 clones, about 70% of which are singletons. Sequenced material: peripheral blood. These receptors were obtained from a woman older than 75 with acute or convalescent COVID-19.

The chain has TRBV13 and TRBJ1-1, with D possibly matching TRBD1 (6 bases). CDR3 length equals 12 residues. V lost 5 bases and J 11 bases, leaving 15 bases between the germline ends. The germline V gene has CDR1 PRHDT and CDR2 FYEKMQ (reference sequence). The CDR3 here is CASSVYREMAFF. In DNA form, the CDR3 reads TGTGCCAGCAGCGTTTACAGGGAGATGGCTTTCTTT.

The CDR3 loop reads CASSPPGTYEQYF. CDR3 DNA sequence: TGTGCCAGCAGCCCTCCAGGGACCTACGAGCAGTACTTC. This chain uses TRBV3-1 (or the pseudogene TRBV3-2) with TRBJ2-7, with D perhaps matching TRBD1 (5 bases). Germline V gene lookup returns CDR1 LGHDT and CDR2 YNNKEL (reference sequence). With 4 bases removed from V and 2 bases from J, the gap between germline ends came to 9 bases. CDR3 length equals 13 residues.

The chain combines TRBV6-4 with TRBJ2-3; possibly TRBD2 for D (6 bases). Germline lookup yields CDR1 MRHNA and CDR2 SNTAGT. CDR3 length equals 16 residues. Trimming took off 1 base at V and 3 bases at J, with 14 bases between the two ends. Here the CDR3 DNA reads TGTGCCAGCAGTGACTTGGGGGGTAGCGGAACAGATACGCAGTATTTT. This gives the protein CASSDLGGSGTDTQYF.

V is TRBV5-4 and J is TRBJ2-2, with 13 bases aligning to TRBD2. V lost 4 bases, J lost 4 bases, and 1 base stayed unmatched. Germline loops: CDR1 SGHNT, CDR2 YYREEE (reference sequence). This CDR3 is 15 amino acids long. CDR3 region: CASSGLAGATGELFF. CDR3 in DNA: TGTGCCAGCAGCGGACTAGCGGGGGCCACCGGGGAGCTGTTTTTT.

V usage is TRBV18 and J usage is TRBJ1-5; no clear D gene. V dropped 3 bases and J dropped 5 bases, with 11 bases sitting between them. Germline CDR1 KGHSH, CDR2 LQKENI. The CDR3 runs to 14 residues. CDR3 protein: CASSPLSRDQPQHF. DNA for the CDR3: TGTGCCAGCTCACCGCTCTCACGCGATCAGCCCCAGCATTTT.

The chain joins TRBV6-1 to TRBJ2-6; D may be TRBD1 (5 bases). The CDR3 consists of 16 residues. V was shortened by 4 bases and J by 4 bases, with 14 bases between the two germline ends. The V gene's germline CDR1 is MNHNS and CDR2 SASEGT. CDR3 sequence (DNA): TGTGCCAGCAGTGGGCCGGCAGGGTTGGGGGCCAACGTCCTGACTTTC. Residues: CASSGPAGLGANVLTF.

The chain has TRBV7-9 and TRBJ2-1, with 12 bases that match TRBD2. Germline V gives CDR1 SEHNR, CDR2 FQNEAQ (reference sequence). The CDR3 sequence is 17 residues long. J gave up 4 bases and V 5 bases, and 9 bases lay outside the gene matches. This CDR3 is CASSLDLGLAGYNEQFF. CDR3 DNA: TGTGCCAGCAGCCTTGACCTCGGACTAGCGGGATACAATGAGCAGTTCTTC.

The chain combines TRBV28 with TRBJ1-5; D gene uncertain. In germline, CDR1 is MDHEN, CDR2 SYDVKM. Deletions cut 6 bases from V and 7 bases from J, with 16 bases between. The CDR3 has 14 residues. In DNA, the CDR3 is TGTGCCAGCAGCGCGGGAGGGAGCGGGCAGCCCCAGCATTTT. It codes for CASSAGGSGQPQHF.

This chain joins TRBV2 and TRBJ2-3; maybe TRBD2 (5 bases). Trimming stripped 7 bases from V and 0 bases from J, with 14 bases between. Germline V CDR1 and CDR2: SNHLY, FYNNEI. The length of the CDR3 is 15 residues. CDR3 sequence: CASKRTDSSTDTQYF. DNA of the CDR3: TGTGCCAGCAAAAGGACTGACTCTAGCACAGATACGCAGTATTTT.

At least ten counts were recorded for this clone. The gene calls are TRBV2 and TRBJ2-2, with 10 bases aligning to TRBD2. The CDR3 covers 15 residues. V trimming: 5 bases; J trimming: 5 bases; junction bases outside the gene matches: 5. Germline loops: CDR1 SNHLY, CDR2 FYNNEI. The CDR3 DNA reads TGTGCCAGCAGTCTAGCGGGGGCCGTAACCGGGGAGCTGTTTTTT. It translates to CASSLAGAVTGELFF.